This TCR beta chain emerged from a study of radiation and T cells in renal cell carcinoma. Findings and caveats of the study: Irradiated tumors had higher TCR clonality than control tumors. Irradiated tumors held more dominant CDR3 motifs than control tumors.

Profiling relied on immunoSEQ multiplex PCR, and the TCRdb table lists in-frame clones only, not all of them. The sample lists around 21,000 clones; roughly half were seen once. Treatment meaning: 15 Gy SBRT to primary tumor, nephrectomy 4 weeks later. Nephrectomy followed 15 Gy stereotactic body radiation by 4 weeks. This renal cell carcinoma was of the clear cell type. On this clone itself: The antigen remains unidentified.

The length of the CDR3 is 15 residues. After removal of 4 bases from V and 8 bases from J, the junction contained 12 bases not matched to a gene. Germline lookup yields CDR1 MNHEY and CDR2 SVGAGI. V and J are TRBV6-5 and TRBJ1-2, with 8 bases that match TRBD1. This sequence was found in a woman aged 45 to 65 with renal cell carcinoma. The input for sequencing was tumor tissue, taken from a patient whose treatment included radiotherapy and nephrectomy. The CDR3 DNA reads TGTGCCAGCAGTTCGCGGACAGGGAGCCACAGCGGCTACACCTTC. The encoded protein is CASSSRTGSHSGYTF.